One and the same sample provided the 3 T cell receptor beta chains below, sequenced in a study of OX40 agonist ivuxolimab in advanced cancers. Measured with immunoSEQ multiplex PCR; TCRdb has only the in-frame clones, and not every one. The sample has roughly 25,000 clones; 76% are singletons. The sample consisted of CD4+ or CD8+ T cells sorted from blood, taken in a trial of the OX40 agonist ivuxolimab. The receptors stem from an adult with an advanced solid tumor such as melanoma, head and neck, liver or kidney cancer.

The chain uses TRBV6-6 and TRBJ1-1; 11 positions match TRBD1. The CDR3 loop spans 14 amino acids. Germline V lookup: CDR1 MNHNY, CDR2 SVGAGI (reference sequence). Losses at the gene ends were 5 bases for V and 5 bases for J; bases not matched to a gene: 4. The CDR3 reads CASSGTGGGTEAFF. The CDR3 DNA follows: TGTGCCAGCAGTGGGACAGGGGGGGGAACTGAAGCTTTCTTT.

In this sample, this clone turned up a few times. The rearrangement links TRBV10-1 to TRBJ1-1; a possible D gene is TRBD1 (5 bases). In germline, CDR1 is WNHNN, CDR2 SYGVQD (reference sequence). V lost 0 bases to trimming and J lost 4 bases, with 9 bases between them. This CDR3 is 14 amino acids long. The CDR3 region is CASSESGVGTEAFF. The CDR3 DNA reads as TGCGCCAGCAGTGAGTCGGGGGTCGGCACTGAAGCTTTCTTT.

The chain is built from TRBV13 and TRBJ2-2, with D maybe TRBD2 (5 bases). The CDR3 is made up of 16 amino acids. The germline V gene encodes CDR1 PRHDT and CDR2 FYEKMQ (reference sequence). V was pared by 5 bases and J by 1 base, with 14 bases between. The DNA for the CDR3 is TGTGCCAGCAGCGGCGATCGCAGCGGGAACACCGGGGAGCTGTTTTTT. It encodes CASSGDRSGNTGELFF.